The rows below give T cell receptor beta chains drawn from one sample of a study of blood T cell repertoires in COVID-19. The assay was immunoSEQ multiplex PCR, and TCRdb's table has in-frame clones only and misses some. The table has some 65,000 clones, about 93% seen once; the top ten hold about 2.6%. Sequencing input: peripheral blood. These receptors came from a man in his 70s with active COVID-19. The CDR3 runs from the conserved cysteine through the conserved F or W. Fields, in order: clone size, J gene, D gene, V gene, CDR3 DNA, CDR3 protein. A D gene is named only where the DNA matches it firmly. A row's size may be missing; if present it is once, few, many or a size class.

clone size: .; J gene: TRBJ2-7; D gene: TRBD2; V gene: TRBV7-2; CDR3 DNA: TGTGCCAGCAGCTTAGCGCCCAGCGGGGGGACCAGGGTCTACGAGCAGTACTTC; CDR3 protein: CASSLAPSGGTRVYEQYF
clone size: .; J gene: TRBJ1-2; D gene: .; V gene: TRBV19; CDR3 DNA: TGTGCCAGTAGTATCCCAGGGCCCATTGGTATACTTGGCTACACCTTC; CDR3 protein: CASSIPGPIGILGYTF
clone size: .; J gene: TRBJ1-2; D gene: .; V gene: TRBV2; CDR3 DNA: TGTGCCAGCAGTGCCGACTTGGGGGCCCTAAGTAAAGGCTACACCTTC; CDR3 protein: CASSADLGALSKGYTF
clone size: once; J gene: TRBJ1-5; D gene: .; V gene: TRBV6-4; CDR3 DNA: TGTGCCAGCAGTGAAAGAGGTCAGGGAAGCAATCAGCCCCAGCATTTT; CDR3 protein: CASSERGQGSNQPQHF
clone size: .; J gene: TRBJ2-2; D gene: TRBD2; V gene: TRBV24-1; CDR3 DNA: TGTGCCACCAGTGACCATCTCGGGGGGGCCACCGGGGAGCTGTTTTTT; CDR3 protein: CATSDHLGGATGELFF
clone size: .; J gene: TRBJ2-7; D gene: TRBD1; V gene: TRBV11-2; CDR3 DNA: TGTGCCAGCAGCCTCACCGGGACAGGTCGTAGAGGGCAGTACTTC; CDR3 protein: CASSLTGTGRRGQYF
clone size: .; J gene: TRBJ2-5; D gene: .; V gene: TRBV5-1; CDR3 DNA: TGCGCCAGCAGCTCCCCCGCGGGGGAGACCCAGTACTTC; CDR3 protein: CASSSPAGETQYF
clone size: once; J gene: TRBJ1-5; D gene: .; V gene: TRBV10-1; CDR3 DNA: TGCGCCAGCAGCCCTAGTTTTAATCAGCCCCAGCATTTT; CDR3 protein: CASSPSFNQPQHF
clone size: .; J gene: TRBJ2-3; D gene: TRBD2; V gene: TRBV5-1; CDR3 DNA: TGCGCCAGCAGCTCCTCGACTAGCGGGGCGGGAGACACGCAGTATTTT; CDR3 protein: CASSSSTSGAGDTQYF
clone size: .; J gene: TRBJ1-1; D gene: TRBD1; V gene: TRBV6-5; CDR3 DNA: TGTGCCAGCAGTAAGACAGGGATGAACACTGAAGCTTTCTTT; CDR3 protein: CASSKTGMNTEAFF
clone size: once; J gene: TRBJ1-1; D gene: .; V gene: TRBV7-9; CDR3 DNA: TGTGCCAGCAGCACCGGGGACACTGAAGCTTTCTTT; CDR3 protein: CASSTGDTEAFF
clone size: .; J gene: TRBJ2-1; D gene: .; V gene: TRBV29-1; CDR3 DNA: TGCAGCGTTGCAGGGTTGGGTCCTACCAACAATGAGCAGTTCTTC; CDR3 protein: CSVAGLGPTNNEQFF
clone size: once; J gene: TRBJ2-3; D gene: .; V gene: TRBV16; CDR3 DNA: TGTGCCAGCAGCCAATCCCGCGCAGATACGCAGTATTTT; CDR3 protein: CASSQSRADTQYF
clone size: .; J gene: TRBJ2-2; D gene: TRBD2; V gene: TRBV7-3; CDR3 DNA: TGTGCCAGCAGCTTTGTAAGGCCGGGACTAGCGGGGACTGGGGAGCTGTTTTTT; CDR3 protein: CASSFVRPGLAGTGELFF
clone size: .; J gene: TRBJ2-1; D gene: .; V gene: TRBV6-5; CDR3 DNA: TGTGCCAGCAGAAGGGGGGGGGACAATGAGCAGTTCTTC; CDR3 protein: CASRRGGDNEQFF
clone size: .; J gene: TRBJ2-5; D gene: TRBD2; V gene: TRBV7-2; CDR3 DNA: TGTGCCAGCAGCTTAGGGGATAGCGGGGGGGCGGAGACCCAGTACTTC; CDR3 protein: CASSLGDSGGAETQYF
clone size: .; J gene: TRBJ2-1; D gene: .; V gene: TRBV12-2; CDR3 DNA: TGTGCAAGTCGCTTAGGATCGGGCGCGGGCAATGAGCAGTTCTTC; CDR3 protein: CASRLGSGAGNEQFF
clone size: .; J gene: TRBJ1-1; D gene: .; V gene: TRBV20-1; CDR3 DNA: TGCAGTGCTAGTGCACAGCAGAACACTGAAGCTTTCTTT; CDR3 protein: CSASAQQNTEAFF
clone size: .; J gene: TRBJ1-4; D gene: TRBD1; V gene: TRBV6-5; CDR3 DNA: TGTGCCAGCAGAGATAACGCGGGACAGCTGTTTTTT; CDR3 protein: CASRDNAGQLFF
clone size: .; J gene: TRBJ1-4; D gene: TRBD1; V gene: TRBV10-3; CDR3 DNA: TGTGCCAGCGGGACAGGGAATGAAAAACTGTTTTTT; CDR3 protein: CASGTGNEKLFF
clone size: .; J gene: TRBJ1-3; D gene: TRBD1; V gene: TRBV7-9; CDR3 DNA: TGTGCCAGCAGCTTTGATTCGGGACAGAGAAACACCATATATTTT; CDR3 protein: CASSFDSGQRNTIYF
clone size: .; J gene: TRBJ2-3; D gene: TRBD1; V gene: TRBV6-1; CDR3 DNA: TGTGCCAGCAGTGGAAGGACAGGGGCGACCACAGATACGCAGTATTTT; CDR3 protein: CASSGRTGATTDTQYF
clone size: .; J gene: TRBJ1-1; D gene: .; V gene: TRBV19; CDR3 DNA: TGTGCCAGTAGTACCTCAAGGGGAGGAACTGAAGCTTTCTTT; CDR3 protein: CASSTSRGGTEAFF
clone size: .; J gene: TRBJ2-1; D gene: TRBD2; V gene: TRBV7-2; CDR3 DNA: TGTGCCAGCAGCCAACTAGCGGGGGGAAGCCCTAATGAGCAGTTCTTC; CDR3 protein: CASSQLAGGSPNEQFF
clone size: .; J gene: TRBJ2-3; D gene: TRBD2; V gene: TRBV5-1; CDR3 DNA: TGCGCCAGCAGCTTGCCTAGCGGGGGTGCCACAGATACGCAGTATTTT; CDR3 protein: CASSLPSGGATDTQYF
clone size: .; J gene: TRBJ2-1; D gene: TRBD2; V gene: TRBV3-1/TRBV3-2; CDR3 DNA: TGTGCCAGCAGCCCGGGGGGGATCCCCATGAATGAGCAGTTCTTC; CDR3 protein: CASSPGGIPMNEQFF
clone size: .; J gene: TRBJ2-7; D gene: TRBD1; V gene: TRBV7-2; CDR3 DNA: TGTGCCAGCAGGTCAGATGTTGGGACAGGGGATCCCTACGAGCAGTACTTC; CDR3 protein: CASRSDVGTGDPYEQYF
clone size: .; J gene: TRBJ2-3; D gene: .; V gene: TRBV3-1/TRBV3-2; CDR3 DNA: TGTGCCATCGGGGGGACAGGCACCACAGATACGCAGTATTTT; CDR3 protein: CAIGGTGTTDTQYF
clone size: .; J gene: TRBJ2-2; D gene: TRBD2; V gene: TRBV7-9; CDR3 DNA: TGTGCCAGCAGCGATTTTAGTGCGGGGGGCGAGACCGGGGAGCTGTTTTTT; CDR3 protein: CASSDFSAGGETGELFF
clone size: .; J gene: TRBJ1-1; D gene: .; V gene: TRBV2; CDR3 DNA: TGTGCCAGCAGTAACAGGGTAGGGGCCATGAACACTGAAGCTTTCTTT; CDR3 protein: CASSNRVGAMNTEAFF
clone size: .; J gene: TRBJ2-1; D gene: TRBD1; V gene: TRBV18; CDR3 DNA: TGTGCCAGCTCACCCACACAGGGGCTTGAGCAGTTCTTC; CDR3 protein: CASSPTQGLEQFF
clone size: .; J gene: TRBJ2-3; D gene: .; V gene: TRBV11-3; CDR3 DNA: TGTGCCAGCAGCTTATGGACAAACGTCCCGTCGGATACGCAGTATTTT; CDR3 protein: CASSLWTNVPSDTQYF
clone size: .; J gene: TRBJ1-2; D gene: .; V gene: TRBV5-6; CDR3 DNA: TGTGCCAGCAGCCCGGCGGTCAGATTCAACTATGGCTACACCTTC; CDR3 protein: CASSPAVRFNYGYTF
clone size: .; J gene: TRBJ2-1; D gene: TRBD2; V gene: TRBV6-5; CDR3 DNA: TGTGCCAGCAGTTCTAGACTAGCGGGGGTCCATGAGCAGTTCTTC; CDR3 protein: CASSSRLAGVHEQFF
clone size: .; J gene: TRBJ1-1; D gene: .; V gene: TRBV4-1; CDR3 DNA: TGCGCCAGCAGCCAAGATAAATTCGCAGGAATGAACACTGAAGCTTTCTTT; CDR3 protein: CASSQDKFAGMNTEAFF